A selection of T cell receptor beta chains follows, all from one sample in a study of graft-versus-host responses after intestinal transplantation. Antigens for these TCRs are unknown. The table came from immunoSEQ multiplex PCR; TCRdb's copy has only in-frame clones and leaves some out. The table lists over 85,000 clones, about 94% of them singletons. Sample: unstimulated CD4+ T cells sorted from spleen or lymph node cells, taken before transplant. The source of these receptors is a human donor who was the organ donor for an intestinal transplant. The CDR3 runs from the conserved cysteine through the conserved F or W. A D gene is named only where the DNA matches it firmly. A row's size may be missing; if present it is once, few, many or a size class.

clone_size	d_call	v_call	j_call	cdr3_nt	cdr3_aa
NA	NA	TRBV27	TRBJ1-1	TGTGCCAGCAGTTTAAAAGTTGGGGGGAACACTGAAGCTTTCTTT	CASSLKVGGNTEAFF
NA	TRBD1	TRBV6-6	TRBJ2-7	TGTGCCAGCAGTTACGGGACAGGGTTCTACGAGCAGTACTTC	CASSYGTGFYEQYF
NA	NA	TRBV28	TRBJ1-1	TGTGCCAGCAGCTCGAGCGGGACACCCGCTGAAGCTTTCTTT	CASSSSGTPAEAFF
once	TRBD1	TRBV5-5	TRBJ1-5	TGTGCCAGCAGCTCCCAGGGACAGGGGAAGGGCAATCAGCCCCAGCATTTT	CASSSQGQGKGNQPQHF
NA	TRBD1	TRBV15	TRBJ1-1	TGTGCCACCAGCTGGGACAGGAACCCTAACACTGAAGCTTTCTTT	CATSWDRNPNTEAFF
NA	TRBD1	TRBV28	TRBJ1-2	TGTGCCAGCACGGACAGGGCCTATGGCTACACCTTC	CASTDRAYGYTF
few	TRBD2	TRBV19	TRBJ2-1	TGTGCCAGTAGTACTAGCGGGGGGGCCTACAATGAGCAGTTCTTC	CASSTSGGAYNEQFF
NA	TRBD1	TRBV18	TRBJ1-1	TGTGCCAGCTCACCGAGGACAGGAGGAGAAGCTTTCTTT	CASSPRTGGEAFF
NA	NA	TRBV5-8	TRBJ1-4	TGTGCCAGCAGCTTCTTACAGGGCGTTCAGGGAAAACTGTTTTTT	CASSFLQGVQGKLFF
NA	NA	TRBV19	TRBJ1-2	TGTGCCAGTAGCACGGGATATGGCTACACCTTC	CASSTGYGYTF
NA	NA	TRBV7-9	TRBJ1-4	TGTGCCAGCAGCTCCGCCTCGGGGCTCAAATATGAAAAACTGTTTTTT	CASSSASGLKYEKLFF
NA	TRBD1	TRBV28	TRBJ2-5	TGTGCCAGCAGTTGGACAGGGGTATGGGAGACCCAGTACTTC	CASSWTGVWETQYF
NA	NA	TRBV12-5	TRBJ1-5	TGTGCTAGTAGGGGTCCCTTTGACATCAATCAGCCCCAGCATTTT	CASRGPFDINQPQHF
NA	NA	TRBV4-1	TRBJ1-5	TGCGCCAGCAGCCAAGGGGTGGACAGAAATCAGCCCCAGCATTTT	CASSQGVDRNQPQHF
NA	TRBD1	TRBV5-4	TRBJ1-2	TGTGCCAGCAGCACGACAGGGTCGGGCTACACCTTC	CASSTTGSGYTF
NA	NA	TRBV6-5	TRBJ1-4	TGTGCCAGCAGTTATCGTGGCAGTCTCAATGAAAAACTGTTTTTT	CASSYRGSLNEKLFF
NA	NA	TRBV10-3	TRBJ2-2	TGTGCCATCAGAGGGCCTGGGAACACCGGGGAGCTGTTTTTT	CAIRGPGNTGELFF
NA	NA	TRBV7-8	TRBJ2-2	TGTGCCAGCAGCCCCGGGGGTGTAAACAGGGGGAACACCGGGGAGCTGTTTTTT	CASSPGGVNRGNTGELFF
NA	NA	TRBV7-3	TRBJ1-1	TGTGCCAGCAGCCCCCGAGACGGGCCGAACACTGAAGCTTTCTTT	CASSPRDGPNTEAFF
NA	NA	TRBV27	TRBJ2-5	TGTGCCAGTGGGCAGGGAAAGACCCAGTACTTC	CASGQGKTQYF
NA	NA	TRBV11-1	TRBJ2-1	TGTGCCAGCAGCTTAGCGGTAGCGCTTAGAGTGCAGTTCTTC	CASSLAVALRVQFF
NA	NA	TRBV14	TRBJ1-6	TGTGCCAGCAGCCTAGGCGGTGGGTATTCACCCCTCCACTTT	CASSLGGGYSPLHF
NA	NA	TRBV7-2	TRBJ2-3	TGTGCCAGCAGCCAAGACAGGCCCGCCGAGGCTAATACGCAGTATTTT	CASSQDRPAEANTQYF
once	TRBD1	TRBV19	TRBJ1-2	TGTGCCAGTAGTATATCTTCTGGGACAGGGCCCTATGGCTACACCTTC	CASSISSGTGPYGYTF
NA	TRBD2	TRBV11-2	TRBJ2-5	TGTGCCAGCAGCCTCACCCGACTAGCGAGGACCCAAGAGACCCAGTACTTC	CASSLTRLARTQETQYF
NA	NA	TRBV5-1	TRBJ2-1	TGCGCCAGCAGGGACCGGGAGAGCTCCTACAATGAGCAGTTCTTC	CASRDRESSYNEQFF
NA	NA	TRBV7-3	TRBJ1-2	TGTGCCAGCAGCGCCCATATGAACTATGGCTACACCTTC	CASSAHMNYGYTF
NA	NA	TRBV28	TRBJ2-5	TGTGCCAGCACTTCAACTGTCTGGGGGCAGCAAGAGACCCAGTACTTC	CASTSTVWGQQETQYF
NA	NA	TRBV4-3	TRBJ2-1	TGCGCCAGCAGCCACAATGAGCAGTTCTTC	CASSHNEQFF
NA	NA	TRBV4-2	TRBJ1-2	TGTGCCAGCAGCCACGGGAACTATGGCTACACCTTC	CASSHGNYGYTF
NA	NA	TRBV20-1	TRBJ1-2	TGCAGTGCAACAGGGAACTATGGCTACACCTTC	CSATGNYGYTF
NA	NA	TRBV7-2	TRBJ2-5	TGTGCCAGCAGCTTGTCTTTGGAGACCCAGTACTTC	CASSLSLETQYF
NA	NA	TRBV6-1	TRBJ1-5	TGTGCCAGCAGTGTGGGACGGATCAATCAGCCCCAGCATTTT	CASSVGRINQPQHF
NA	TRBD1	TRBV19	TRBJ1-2	TGTGCCAGTAGTACCCACCTTCTAACAGGGGGTGTCGGCTACACCTTC	CASSTHLLTGGVGYTF
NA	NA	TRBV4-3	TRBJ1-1	TGCGCCAGCAGCCAAGAGGTTTTGACTGAAGCTTTCTTT	CASSQEVLTEAFF
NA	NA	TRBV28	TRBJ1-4	TGTGCCAGCAGTTTATCCCCTAGGTTGGAAAAACTGTTTTTT	CASSLSPRLEKLFF
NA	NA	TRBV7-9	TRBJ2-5	TGTGCCAGCACCCCAGGGAGCGTCCAAGAGACCCAGTACTTC	CASTPGSVQETQYF
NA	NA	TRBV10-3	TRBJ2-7	TGTGCCATCAGTGACTCCCTTAGCAGATACGAGCAGTACTTC	CAISDSLSRYEQYF
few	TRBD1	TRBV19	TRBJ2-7	TGTGCCAGTAGTATAGCAAAGGGGGCGTACGAGCAGTACTTC	CASSIAKGAYEQYF
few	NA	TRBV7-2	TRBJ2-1	TGTGCCAGCAGCTGGGACTCCTACAATGAGCAGTTCTTC	CASSWDSYNEQFF
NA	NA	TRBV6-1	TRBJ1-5	TGTGCCAGCAGTGAGGCAGGGAGAGATCAGCCCCAGCATTTT	CASSEAGRDQPQHF
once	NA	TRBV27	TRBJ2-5	TGTGCCAGCAGTTCCCCGCACGGACCCAGGGGAGAGACCCAGTACTTC	CASSSPHGPRGETQYF